The 5 T cell receptor beta chains below all came from one sample that was sequenced in a study of T cell repertoires in cytomegalovirus infection. TCRdb independently ran MiXCR on the reads; one entry per CDR3 protein. The sample shows roughly 140,000 distinct CDR3 sequences, 23% of them seen only once. The specimen sequenced was PBMCs. These TCRs come from a human donor in good health (CMV status not recorded). Some clones in this sample may be carry-over from other donors' samples.

Remarks on this clonotype: At one of its ends the junction is not consistent with the germline gene, which may arise from a read error. The gene calls are TRBV7-4 and TRBJ2-1; the D call may be TRBD1 or TRBD2 (5 bases each). Per germline, CDR1 SGHVT and CDR2 SQSDAQ. This CDR3 spans 16 amino acids. The chain's CDR3 is CASSLGVGTRNNDQFF. The CDR3 bases are TGTGCCAGCAGCTTAGGCGTCGGGACCAGAAACAATGATCAGTTCTTC.

The genes are TRBV2 and TRBJ1-1; 8 positions agree with TRBD1. The V segment lost 7 bases and the J segment 5 bases; nucleotides outside the gene matches: 12. Germline CDR1 is SNHLY and CDR2 is FYNNEI. The CDR3 contains 15 residues. CDR3 nucleotide sequence: TGTGCCAGCATAGGGGGAGCGACAGGGGAAACTGAAGCTTTCTTT. This sequence encodes CASIGGATGETEAFF.

V gene TRBV19 combines with J gene TRBJ2-1; TRBD2 matches 11 bases. V lost 1 base and J lost 9; bases outside the gene matches: 5. The CDR3 has 15 amino acids. Germline lookup yields CDR1 LNHDA and CDR2 SQIVND (reference sequence). CDR3 coding DNA: TGTGCCAGTAGTATAGTAGCGGGAGGGCCAAGTGAGCAGTTCTTC. Its translation is CASSIVAGGPSEQFF.

The chain joins TRBV5-4 to TRBJ2-3; 7 bases are shared with TRBD1. CDR3 length: 16 residues. With 0 bases clipped from V and 2 bases from J, the junction kept 6 bases outside the gene matches. Germline CDR1 reads SGHNT; CDR2 reads YYREEE (reference sequence). The CDR3 spells CASSLEQGPNTDTQYF. CDR3 bases: TGTGCCAGCAGCTTGGAACAGGGGCCCAACACAGATACGCAGTATTTT. Together with reference TRBV5-4 and TRBJ2-3, the CDR3 gives the full variable domain: ETGVTQSPTHLIKTRGQQVTLRCSSQSGHNTVSWYQQALGQGPQFIFQYYREEENGRGNFPPRFSGLQFPNYSSELNVNALELDDSALYLCASSLEQGPNTDTQYFGPGTRLTVL.

This chain connects TRBV29-1 to TRBJ1-1; D unresolved. The CDR3 consists of 11 residues. Trimming left V 5 bases short and J 1 base short, with 5 bases between. Per the germline V gene, CDR1 is SQVTM and CDR2 is ANQGSEA. For the CDR3, the DNA is TGCAGCGTTCCGAAGAACACTGAAGCTTTCTTT. Encoded protein: CSVPKNTEAFF.